The text below deals with one T cell receptor beta chain. This clonotype was picked up many times. This clone's antigen is unknown. One base away there is no much larger clone; base qualities are not given. The TCR beta CDR3 regions were amplified from RNA transcripts. The TCR CDR3 was subjected to a first round of RT-PCR using the HTBI primer set and the Qiagen OneStep RT-PCR kit. The libraries were constructed in a second round of multiplex PCR and then size-selected and purified. Sequencing of the libraries was done on an Illumina HiSeq2000 using paired-end 100 bp reads. As for how the authors treated the data: SOAPnuke was used to process the raw data, with reads discarded if the reads contained adapters or uncalled bases, had a mean Phred below 15, or lacked an exact constant-primer or identifier match. COPE v1.2.5 was used to merge the high-quality paired reads, and each unique nucleotide sequence was defined as a clonotype. MiTCR v1.1 was used to align clonotypes to the IMGT TRBV, TRBD and TRBJ reference segments. The analysis included only V-J combinations with a frequency above 0.0001, which together covered 99% to 99.2% of the repertoires. The TCS score was defined as F50 (clonal expansion) divided by E x V (chaos), with BLOSUM62-based TCRdist calculated between CDR3 peptides within each V-J. Welch's t-statistics and random forest reduced around 520 V-J features to about 12, which were used in a naive Bayes classifier (R e1071). The similarity between thyroid and blood repertoires was quantified using the Morisita-Horn index. The public reads were reprocessed in TCRdb via fastp at Q25 and MiXCR, keeping in-frame beta chains. CDR3 protein duplicates are merged, each entry listing the most common genes and DNA. The V and J calls were determined by TCRdb, not by the authors. Recorded for this sample are approximately 870,000 distinct CDR3 sequences; over 35% of them occurred a single time. The ten largest clones add up to 7% to 10% of the sample.

This specimen comes from a study of T cells in Graves' hyperthyroidism and ophthalmopathy (dated by TCRdb to about 2019). In terms of the full investigation: Peripheral blood was sampled at the time of initial diagnosis, prior to any treatment. Once sampling was done, hyperthyroidism patients were given methimazole at a starting dose of 30 mg daily, whereas ophthalmopathy patients were given high-dose intravenous methylprednisolone. In six Graves' hyperthyroidism patients, the study also compared T-cell repertoires from thyroid tissue with T-cell repertoires from blood. TCR Vbeta CDR3 sequencing of 120 to 150 peripheral blood samples (approximately 44 ophthalmopathy, roughly 72 hyperthyroidism and about 17 progressor patients) is reported in the paper. Prospective prediction of ophthalmopathy was tested in an independent validation cohort of about 19 hyperthyroidism patients and 17 patients who later progressed to ophthalmopathy. To identify TCR V-J signatures that set the groups apart, the researchers used a discovery cohort of 100 patients, made up of 43 with Graves' ophthalmopathy and 57 with stable Graves' hyperthyroidism. The 75 to 100 discovery patients were randomly split 7:3 into training and test sets.

Stable Graves' hyperthyroidism was defined as the absence of progression to ophthalmopathy over 18 months of follow-up. The hyperthyroidism patients were between 18 and 65 years old and newly diagnosed, with a disease duration of less than 2 months. The study excluded patients with uncontrolled infections, other autoimmune diseases, pregnancy or lactation. Clinical symptoms, serum thyroxine and TRAb, thyroid ultrasound, and orbital computed tomography formed the basis for the diagnoses. Ficoll-Paque density gradient centrifugation was used to isolate PBMCs from about 10 ml of fresh peripheral blood. Total RNA was extracted using Trizol reagent, and RNA quality was assessed on an Agilent 2100 Bioanalyzer. CDR1 SGHRS and CDR2 YFSETQ were looked up in the germline V gene. Deletion took 4 bases off V and 1 base off J, with a span of 14 bases between the germline ends. Reading from cysteine to phenylalanine, the CDR3 counts 15 amino acids. Solely the CDR3 DNA is kept, with 45 bases framed from the first base.

General conclusions and limits of the study: A model built on a 13 V-J signature distinguished ophthalmopathy from stable hyperthyroidism, reaching 85% to 90% sensitivity and around 82% specificity in cross-validation and 80%/75% in testing. No statistical method was used to set the sample size in advance, and investigators knew the group allocation. Most expanded thyroid clonotypes (frequency above 0.001) were also detected in blood, a finding suggesting that blood repertoires may reflect thyroid immune responses. During validation, the model predicted progression to ophthalmopathy a median of about 6.5 months ahead of onset, with around 71% sensitivity and roughly 75% specificity.

The sample taken for sequencing was blood. This sequence uses TRBV5-1 and TRBJ1-1; TRBD1 is a possible D gene, resting on 5 matching bases. This clonotype was sampled from a man aged 18 to 29 with Graves' hyperthyroidism. The CDR3 sequence is CASSLRGTANTEAFF. Here is the DNA: TGCGCCAGCAGCCTACGCGGGACTGCGAACACTGAAGCTTTCTTT.